This TCR beta chain came from a study of response to subunit inactivated influenza vaccine. From the RT-PCR reads, TCRdb called clonotypes with MiXCR, one entry per CDR3 protein. The sample includes over 800,000 distinct CDR3 sequences, around 21% seen only once; the top ten take roughly 10%. This clonotype was found a few times. Trimming pared 8 bases from V and 8 bases from J, leaving 15 bases between. This CDR3 region has 12 residues. Looked up from germline, CDR1 is MNHEY and CDR2 is SVGEGT. The sequence was collected from a man over 45 who received an inactivated influenza vaccine. V gene TRBV6-2 or TRBV6-3 combines with J gene TRBJ1-2; D remains unclear. This specimen consisted of PBMCs from blood, obtained 4 to 6 days after vaccination. CDR3 sequence: CASSRILKGYTF. In DNA, the CDR3 is TGTGCCAGCTCCCGGATACTCAAAGGCTACACCTTC.